What follows are 11 T cell receptor beta chains derived from one specimen sequenced in a study of blood T cell repertoires in COVID-19 (dated by TCRdb to about 2020). Libraries were built with the immunoSEQ multiplex PCR assay. TCRdb limited this immuneACCESS table to in-frame rearrangements with V and J called. A share of clones is missing; checked studies link under half to unresolved V genes, and the rest is unexplained. This sample gives 400,000 to 450,000 clones in total; 80% to 90% of them show up just once. Of the sample, around 1.1% falls within the top ten clones. Sequences were obtained from PBMCs or T cells enriched from blood (not recorded which). These receptors originate from a man aged 25-40 years who had recovered from COVID-19.

This clone was observed a handful of times. The junction departs from the called germline gene at one end, perhaps through a read error. J is TRBJ2-3 and V is TRBV11-2; TRBD2 matches 8 bases. Germline CDR1 is SGHAT and CDR2 is FQNNGV. This CDR3 spans 14 amino acids. The CDR3 region is CASSLGTSRDTQYF. Written as DNA, the CDR3 is TGTGCCAGCAGCTTAGGGACTAGCAGAGATACGCAGTATTTT.

This clone was recorded only once. The V call is TRBV28, the J call TRBJ2-5; unclear D gene. Per the germline V gene, CDR1 is MDHEN and CDR2 is SYDVKM. V was clipped by 3 bases and J by 5 bases, with 16 bases between them. CDR3 length: 15 residues. The CDR3 DNA reads as TGTGCCAGCAGTTTCTCGCCGGGTCATACGGAGACCCAGTACTTC. Its translation is CASSFSPGHTETQYF.

V gene TRBV28 combines with J gene TRBJ2-5; tentatively, D is TRBD1 (5 bases). Trimming removed 2 bases at V and 4 bases at J, with 8 bases between. Looked up from germline, CDR1 is MDHEN and CDR2 is SYDVKM. The CDR3 consists of 13 residues. CDR3 amino acids: CASSLVQVETQYF. Written as DNA, the CDR3 is TGTGCCAGCAGTTTAGTACAGGTAGAGACCCAGTACTTC. Drawing the rest from reference TRBV28 and TRBJ2-5, the complete variable domain is DVKVTQSSRYLVKRTGEKVFLECVQDMDHENMFWYRQDPGLGLRLIYFSYDVKMKEKGDIPEGYSVSREKKERFSLILESASTNQTSMYLCASSLVQVETQYFGPGTRLLVL.

The V call is TRBV19, the J call TRBJ2-1, with 11 positions matching TRBD2. CDR3 length: 18 amino acids. J lost 6 bases, V lost 5 bases, and 15 bases had no gene match. Germline lookup yields CDR1 LNHDA and CDR2 SQIVND (reference sequence). In nucleotides, the CDR3 is TGTGCCAGTAGTGCGAGAGGGAATCTAGCGGGAGGTTTCAATGAGCAGTTCTTC. This translates into CASSARGNLAGGFNEQFF.

The chain combines TRBV30 with TRBJ1-1; maybe TRBD1 (6 bases). Germline V gene lookup returns CDR1 GTSNPN and CDR2 SVGIG (reference sequence). This CDR3 spans 13 amino acids. Trimming shortened V by 3 bases and J by 7 bases, and 15 bases separated the two germline ends. The CDR3 here is CAWRRQAGNEAFF. CDR3 nucleotide sequence: TGTGCCTGGAGGAGACAGGCAGGTAATGAAGCTTTCTTT.

This clone was observed a single time. The chain recombines TRBV14 with TRBJ1-2; D is perhaps TRBD1 (5 bases). V lost 0 bases, J lost 4 bases, and 12 bases lay in between. This CDR3 is built from 15 residues. Per germline, CDR1 SGHDN and CDR2 FVKESK. In DNA, the CDR3 is TGTGCCAGCAGCCAAGATGGGGCTAAGGCCTATGGCTACACCTTC. This gives the protein CASSQDGAKAYGYTF.

The chain recombines TRBV19 with TRBJ2-1; perhaps TRBD2 as D (6 bases). The length of the CDR3 is 14 residues. Germline CDR1 LNHDA, CDR2 SQIVND (reference sequence). Trimming left V 3 bases short and J 7 bases short, with 13 bases between. DNA for the CDR3: TGTGCCAGTAGTATGTACGGGAGCGGTAATGAGCAGTTCTTC. This translates into CASSMYGSGNEQFF. Based on the CDR3 plus reference TRBV19 and TRBJ2-1, the full variable domain is DGGITQSPKYLFRKEGQNVTLSCEQNLNHDAMYWYRQDPGQGLRLIYYSQIVNDFQKGDIAEGYSVSREKKESFPLTVTSAQKNPTAFYLCASSMYGSGNEQFFGPGTRLTVL.

This chain uses TRBV18 with TRBJ1-4, with 7 bases lining up with TRBD1. Germline loops: CDR1 KGHSH, CDR2 LQKENI. Losses at the gene ends were 3 bases for V and 1 base for J; bases not matched to a gene: 8. There are 17 residues in the CDR3. The CDR3 DNA sequence: TGTGCCAGCTCACCCGGGACAGCTTATGGAACTAATGAAAAACTGTTTTTT. Amino acids: CASSPGTAYGTNEKLFF.

V and J are TRBV6-5 and TRBJ2-7; possibly TRBD2 for D (6 bases). Germline values: CDR1 MNHEY, CDR2 SVGAGI. This CDR3 spans 13 amino acids. The ends were cut back, 6 bases at V and 8 bases at J, with 17 bases in the middle. This CDR3 is CASSSGTQKKQYF. DNA for the CDR3: TGTGCCAGCAGCTCCGGGACTCAGAAGAAGCAGTACTTC.

The rearrangement joins TRBV4-2 to TRBJ1-2; D is undetermined. CDR1 is LGHNA and CDR2 is YNFKEQ in the germline V gene. V was pared by 0 bases and J by 6 bases, with 20 bases between. The CDR3 sequence is 17 residues long. CDR3 DNA sequence: TGTGCCAGCAGCCAAGAAATGATGCGGGCTCACCCTAATGGCTACACCTTC. Protein sequence: CASSQEMMRAHPNGYTF.

This clone was recorded once. The rearrangement uses TRBV2 and TRBJ1-4, with D possibly TRBD1 on 5 matching bases. V was pared by 6 bases and J by 5 bases, with 16 bases between. Germline values: CDR1 SNHLY, CDR2 FYNNEI. The CDR3 has 15 residues. Here the CDR3 reads CASSRAGGQNEKLFF. CDR3 coding DNA: TGTGCCAGCAGCCGAGCCGGGGGTCAGAATGAAAAACTGTTTTTT.